This T cell receptor (beta chain) stems from a study of beta chain features in type 1 diabetes. This clone turned up a few times. CDR3 size: 16 residues. V was pared by 4 bases and J by 5 bases, with 10 bases of the junction left unmatched. CDR1 and CDR2 from the germline V gene are SGHAT and FQNNGV. The whole isolated RNA underwent reverse transcription, so sequencing captured expressed TCRB transcripts. Assay: immunoSEQ multiplex PCR; the TCRdb copy retains only in-frame clones and omits some. The table includes 400,000 to 550,000 clones, about an eighth detected once. The chain carries TRBV11-2 and TRBJ2-3, with 9 nucleotides matching TRBD1. This sequence originates from a young woman in good health. The material sequenced was naive CD4+ T cells from blood. The CDR3 bases are TGTGCCAGCAGCTCCCAACTCGGGACAGGGCAAGATACGCAGTATTTT. Its translation: CASSSQLGTGQDTQYF.